This T cell receptor (beta chain) emerged from a study of OX40 agonist ivuxolimab in advanced cancers. TCRdb's table, derived via immunoSEQ multiplex PCR, lists solely in-frame clones and lacks some. The data show about 21,000 clones, 88% seen once. This CDR3 spans 14 amino acids. Trimming removed 2 bases from V and 4 bases from J, with 9 bases in between. From germline, CDR1 is MDHEN and CDR2 SYDVKM. The TCR originated in an adult with an advanced solid tumor such as melanoma, head and neck, liver or kidney cancer. This sample comprised CD4+ or CD8+ T cells sorted from blood, obtained in a trial of the OX40 agonist ivuxolimab. This sequence joins TRBV28 and TRBJ1-5; no firm D call. This CDR3 is CASSLRGWNQPQHF. The CDR3 nucleotides read TGTGCCAGCAGTTTACGTGGGTGGAATCAGCCCCAGCATTTT.